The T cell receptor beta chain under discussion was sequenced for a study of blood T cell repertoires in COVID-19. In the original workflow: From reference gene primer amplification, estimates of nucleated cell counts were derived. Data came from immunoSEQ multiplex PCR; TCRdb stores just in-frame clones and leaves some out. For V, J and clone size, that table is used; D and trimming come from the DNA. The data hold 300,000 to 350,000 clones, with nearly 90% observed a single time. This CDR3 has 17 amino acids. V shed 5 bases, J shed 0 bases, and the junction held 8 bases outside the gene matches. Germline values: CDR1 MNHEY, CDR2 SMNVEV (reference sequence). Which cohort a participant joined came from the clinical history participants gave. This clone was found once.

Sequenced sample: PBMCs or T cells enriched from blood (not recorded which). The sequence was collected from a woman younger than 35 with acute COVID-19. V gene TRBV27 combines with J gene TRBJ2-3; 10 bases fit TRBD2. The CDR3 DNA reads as TGTGCCAGCAGTGCGATACTAGCGGGGAAGAGCACAGATACGCAGTATTTT. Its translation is CASSAILAGKSTDTQYF.